The 7 T cell receptor beta chains given below trace back to one sample, sequenced in a study of CD8+CD57+ T cells in acquired aplastic anemia (dated by TCRdb to the late 2010s). The listed sequencing device is Illumina HiSeq 2000. Genomic DNA served as template for TCR beta VDJ combination and CDR3 sequence profiling. The raw public reads went through TCRdb reprocessing: fastp at Q25, MiXCR clone calling, in-frame beta chains kept. Entries that share a CDR3 protein sequence are merged under the most common genes and DNA. The sample table contains some 150,000 distinct CDR3 sequences; only one count was recorded for about two thirds of them. The top ten constitute roughly half of the sample. The patients picked for sequencing were ones in whom flow cytometry had shown an expansion of CD8+CD57+ cells. Sequenced input: sorted CD4+, CD8+, or CD8+CD57+ T cells (not recorded which) from PBMCs. These receptors were collected from a human donor with aplastic anemia.

The count of this clonotype is one. V gene TRBV19 combines with J gene TRBJ1-3; 7 nucleotides agree with TRBD1. Germline-derived CDR1 and CDR2 are LNHDA and SQIVND (reference sequence). This CDR3 has 17 residues. Trimming cost V 7 bases and J 0 bases; bases outside gene matches: 12. The chain's CDR3 is CASTRKGGQISGNTIYF. DNA for the CDR3: TGTGCCAGTACCAGGAAAGGGGGACAGATCTCTGGAAACACCATATATTTT. The full variable domain, rest sourced from reference TRBV19 and TRBJ1-3, is DGGITQSPKYLFRKEGQNVTLSCEQNLNHDAMYWYRQDPGQGLRLIYYSQIVNDFQKGDIAEGYSVSREKKESFPLTVTSAQKNPTAFYLCASTRKGGQISGNTIYFGEGSWLTVV.

The chain links TRBV5-1 to TRBJ1-1; a possible D gene is TRBD1 (6 bases). V was pared by 1 base and J by 6 bases, with 16 bases between. Germline V gene sequence: CDR1 SGHRS, CDR2 YFSETQ. This CDR3 spans 15 amino acids. The CDR3 region has the DNA TGCGCCAGCAGCTTGCAGTCGCAGGGGATTTCTGAAGCTTTCTTT. This encodes CASSLQSQGISEAFF.

The CDR3 spells CASSGEINQPQHF. In DNA form, the CDR3 reads TGTGCCAGCTCGGGCGAGATCAATCAGCCCCAGCATTTT. The V and J genes are TRBV7-8 and TRBJ1-5; D remains unclear. The germline V gene has CDR1 SGHVS and CDR2 FQNEAQ. V gave up 8 bases and J gave up 3 bases, with 11 bases separating them. This CDR3 region has 13 residues. Complete variable domain (other parts from reference TRBV7-8 and TRBJ1-5): GAGVSQSPRYKVAKRGQDVALRCDPISGHVSLFWYQQALGQGPEFLTYFQNEAQLDKSGLPSDRFFAERPEGSVSTLKIQRTQQEDSAVYLCASSGEINQPQHFGDGTRLSIL.

This chain links TRBV5-1 with TRBJ2-3; possibly TRBD1 for D (5 bases). This CDR3 is built from 13 residues. Trimming left V 1 base short and J 6 bases short, with 9 bases between. Germline V gene sequence: CDR1 SGHRS, CDR2 YFSETQ. The CDR3 protein is CASSLPAGDTQYF. CDR3 DNA: TGCGCCAGCAGCTTGCCTGCAGGGGATACGCAGTATTTT.

The chain has TRBV7-9 and TRBJ1-2, with TRBD1 matching over 7 bases. The CDR3 totals 11 residues. The germline CDR1 and CDR2 sequences are SEHNR and FQNEAQ (reference sequence). With V trimmed by 5 bases and J by 10 bases, 4 bases remained unmatched. As DNA, the CDR3 is TGTGCCAGCAGCCTCGGACAGGACTACACCTTC. This translates into CASSLGQDYTF.

The sample holds many counts of this clonotype. V gene TRBV6-4 combines with J gene TRBJ2-3; 7 bases fit TRBD1. V shed 5 bases and J 0 bases; nucleotides not matched to a gene: 2. The CDR3 length is 14 residues. Per germline, CDR1 MRHNA and CDR2 SNTAGT. CDR3 DNA: TGTGCCAGCAGTAACAGGGGTAGCACAGATACGCAGTATTTT. Translated, it gives CASSNRGSTDTQYF.

The gene calls are TRBV9 and TRBJ2-3; 12 bases fit TRBD2. In germline, CDR1 is SGDLS, CDR2 YYNGEE. The junction had 9 bases not matched to a gene; V was cut back by 4 bases and J by 6 bases. The CDR3 has 16 amino acids. CDR3 in DNA: TGTGCCAGCAGCTCCCGACTAGCGGGAGCAGGCGATACGCAGTATTTT. The encoded protein is CASSSRLAGAGDTQYF.